A selection of T cell receptor beta chains follows, all from one sample in a study of T-cell reconstitution after alpha-beta-depleted transplantation in children. One entry per CDR3 protein, called by TCRdb with MiXCR from the PCR reads. This table has hundreds of thousands of distinct CDR3 sequences, 10% to 15% appearing once. The sample in question was PBMCs, mostly from graft donor cells, obtained 360 days after TCRalphabeta/CD19-depleted stem cell transplant. The receptors come from a male patient between 10 and 17 years old who had a stem cell transplant for acute myeloid leukemia, so the T cells may come from the graft donor. Each CDR3 is given with its conserved first and last residue. The D gene is left open where the match is weak. The size of a clone is reported for some rows only, either as once, few or many, or as a class for expanded clones.

clone size: few; V gene: TRBV20-1; J gene: TRBJ2-1; D gene: .; CDR3 protein: CSARVGPWGSGEQFF; CDR3 DNA: TGCAGTGCTAGAGTGGGGCCATGGGGGAGTGGTGAGCAGTTCTTC
clone size: .; V gene: TRBV28; J gene: TRBJ1-1; D gene: TRBD1; CDR3 protein: CASSLWGGGQGYTEAFF; CDR3 DNA: TGTGCCAGCAGTTTATGGGGTGGGGGACAGGGCTACACTGAAGCTTTCTTT
clone size: .; V gene: TRBV28; J gene: TRBJ2-2; D gene: .; CDR3 protein: CASSSTVWDTGELFF; CDR3 DNA: TGTGCCAGCAGTTCGACAGTATGGGACACCGGGGAGCTGTTTTTT
clone size: .; V gene: TRBV4-3; J gene: TRBJ2-1; D gene: TRBD2; CDR3 protein: CASSQPTTSDNYNEQFF; CDR3 DNA: TGCGCCAGCAGCCAACCGACGACTAGCGATAACTACAATGAGCAGTTCTTC
clone size: .; V gene: TRBV5-1; J gene: TRBJ1-1; D gene: TRBD1; CDR3 protein: CASSPGQGYTEAFF; CDR3 DNA: TGCGCCAGCAGCCCGGGACAGGGGTACACTGAAGCTTTCTTT
clone size: .; V gene: TRBV19; J gene: TRBJ2-3; D gene: TRBD2; CDR3 protein: CASSILAGVSTDTQYF; CDR3 DNA: TGTGCCAGTAGTATACTAGCGGGAGTGTCTACAGATACGCAGTATTTT
clone size: many; V gene: TRBV4-3; J gene: TRBJ1-5; D gene: .; CDR3 protein: CASSQSRDQPQHF; CDR3 DNA: TGCGCCAGCAGCCAGAGTAGGGATCAGCCCCAGCATTTT
clone size: .; V gene: TRBV29-1; J gene: TRBJ2-5; D gene: .; CDR3 protein: CSVYRRQETQYF; CDR3 DNA: TGCAGCGTTTATCGCAGGCAAGAGACCCAGTACTTC
clone size: few; V gene: TRBV27; J gene: TRBJ2-7; D gene: TRBD1; CDR3 protein: CATLGTGSYEQYF; CDR3 DNA: TGTGCCACCCTCGGGACAGGGAGCTACGAGCAGTACTTC
clone size: many; V gene: TRBV29-1; J gene: TRBJ2-7; D gene: .; CDR3 protein: CSVRGYEQYF; CDR3 DNA: TGCAGCGTTAGGGGGTACGAGCAGTACTTC
clone size: .; V gene: TRBV29-1; J gene: TRBJ2-2; D gene: .; CDR3 protein: CSTGHPNTGELFF; CDR3 DNA: TGCAGCACGGGACACCCGAACACCGGGGAGCTGTTTTTT
clone size: few; V gene: TRBV7-9; J gene: TRBJ1-2; D gene: TRBD1; CDR3 protein: CASSRQGSNYGYTF; CDR3 DNA: TGTGCCAGCAGCCGACAGGGGTCTAACTATGGCTACACCTTC
clone size: .; V gene: TRBV5-1; J gene: TRBJ2-2; D gene: .; CDR3 protein: CASSLETRDTGELFF; CDR3 DNA: TGCGCCAGCAGCTTAGAAACCAGAGACACCGGGGAGCTGTTTTTT
clone size: .; V gene: TRBV14; J gene: TRBJ2-1; D gene: .; CDR3 protein: CASSQALRVVQFF; CDR3 DNA: TGTGCCAGCAGCCAAGCACTCAGGGTCGTGCAGTTCTTC
clone size: many; V gene: TRBV3-1; J gene: TRBJ2-3; D gene: TRBD2; CDR3 protein: CASSQAPAGVRAPDTQYF; CDR3 DNA: TGTGCCAGCAGCCAGGCCCCAGCGGGAGTAAGGGCCCCAGATACGCAGTATTTT
clone size: few; V gene: TRBV7-9; J gene: TRBJ1-1; D gene: .; CDR3 protein: CASRLNRQHPEAFF; CDR3 DNA: TGTGCCAGCAGACTAAACCGACAGCACCCTGAAGCTTTCTTT
clone size: few; V gene: TRBV12-3/TRBV12-4; J gene: TRBJ2-1; D gene: .; CDR3 protein: CASSSLGRGGHQNEQFF; CDR3 DNA: TGTGCCAGCAGCTCCTTGGGGAGGGGGGGACATCAGAATGAGCAGTTCTTC
clone size: few; V gene: TRBV4-2; J gene: TRBJ2-1; D gene: .; CDR3 protein: CASSQDAYRGNNEQFF; CDR3 DNA: TGTGCCAGCAGCCAAGATGCTTATCGGGGGAACAATGAGCAGTTCTTC
clone size: few; V gene: TRBV20-1; J gene: TRBJ2-6; D gene: .; CDR3 protein: CSASYGPGANVLTF; CDR3 DNA: TGCAGTGCTAGCTACGGACCTGGGGCCAACGTCCTGACTTTC
clone size: .; V gene: TRBV29-1; J gene: TRBJ2-3; D gene: .; CDR3 protein: CSVGTRHSTDTQYF; CDR3 DNA: TGCAGCGTCGGCACTAGGCATTCCACAGATACGCAGTATTTT
clone size: .; V gene: TRBV21-1; J gene: TRBJ2-7; D gene: .; CDR3 protein: CASSGGRLAGVHEQYF; CDR3 DNA: TGTGCCAGCAGCGGGGGCAGACTAGCGGGAGTTCATGAGCAGTACTTC
clone size: .; V gene: TRBV20-1; J gene: TRBJ2-3; D gene: .; CDR3 protein: CSAGARGLFPDTQYF; CDR3 DNA: TGCAGTGCTGGAGCTAGAGGGCTATTCCCAGATACGCAGTATTTT
clone size: .; V gene: TRBV28; J gene: TRBJ2-5; D gene: .; CDR3 protein: CASSWAADGQTQYF; CDR3 DNA: TGTGCCAGCAGTTGGGCCGCAGACGGGCAGACCCAGTACTTC
clone size: .; V gene: TRBV7-3; J gene: TRBJ2-1; D gene: TRBD2; CDR3 protein: CASSPTALAGVGEQFF; CDR3 DNA: TGTGCCAGCAGCCCGACGGCCCTAGCGGGAGTTGGGGAGCAGTTCTTC
clone size: few; V gene: TRBV7-2; J gene: TRBJ2-3; D gene: .; CDR3 protein: CASSTPGDTQYF; CDR3 DNA: TGTGCCAGCAGCACGCCGGGGGACACGCAGTATTTT
clone size: few; V gene: TRBV12-3/TRBV12-4; J gene: TRBJ2-2; D gene: TRBD2; CDR3 protein: CASSLISGIPTGELFF; CDR3 DNA: TGTGCCAGCAGTTTAATTAGCGGGATCCCCACCGGGGAGCTGTTTTTT
clone size: .; V gene: TRBV6-2/TRBV6-3; J gene: TRBJ2-3; D gene: .; CDR3 protein: CASRPDYSPTDTQYF; CDR3 DNA: TGTGCCAGCAGGCCGGACTACTCCCCCACAGATACGCAGTATTTT
clone size: few; V gene: TRBV12-3/TRBV12-4; J gene: TRBJ2-3; D gene: .; CDR3 protein: CASSVTSPADTQYF; CDR3 DNA: TGTGCCAGCAGTGTGACCTCCCCGGCAGATACGCAGTATTTT
clone size: many; V gene: TRBV28; J gene: TRBJ2-3; D gene: .; CDR3 protein: CASSLFRGVLSTDTQYF; CDR3 DNA: TGTGCCAGCAGTTTATTTAGGGGCGTTCTTAGCACAGATACGCAGTATTTT
clone size: .; V gene: TRBV11-1; J gene: TRBJ2-5; D gene: TRBD2; CDR3 protein: CASSLWFGLANTQETQYF; CDR3 DNA: TGTGCCAGCAGCTTATGGTTCGGACTAGCTAACACCCAAGAGACCCAGTACTTC
clone size: many; V gene: TRBV4-3; J gene: TRBJ2-7; D gene: .; CDR3 protein: CASSPDWTSTYEQYF; CDR3 DNA: TGCGCCAGCAGCCCCGACTGGACGTCGACCTACGAGCAGTACTTC
clone size: .; V gene: TRBV20-1; J gene: TRBJ2-4; D gene: .; CDR3 protein: CSATPQGQAKNIQYF; CDR3 DNA: TGCAGTGCTACCCCCCAGGGTCAGGCCAAAAACATTCAGTACTTC
clone size: many; V gene: TRBV12-3/TRBV12-4; J gene: TRBJ2-1; D gene: .; CDR3 protein: CASSPGTWFNSYNEQFF; CDR3 DNA: TGTGCCAGCAGTCCAGGGACTTGGTTCAACTCCTACAATGAGCAGTTCTTC
clone size: many; V gene: TRBV5-1; J gene: TRBJ2-5; D gene: TRBD2; CDR3 protein: CASSLARTSPQETQYF; CDR3 DNA: TGCGCCAGCAGCTTGGCTAGGACTAGCCCACAAGAGACCCAGTACTTC
clone size: few; V gene: TRBV5-1; J gene: TRBJ2-7; D gene: .; CDR3 protein: CASSFRSVGIYEQYF; CDR3 DNA: TGCGCCAGCAGCTTTCGGAGTGTGGGGATCTACGAGCAGTACTTC
clone size: .; V gene: TRBV12-3/TRBV12-4; J gene: TRBJ2-2; D gene: .; CDR3 protein: CASYRVEGELFF; CDR3 DNA: TGTGCCAGCTACAGGGTAGAAGGGGAGCTGTTTTTT
clone size: .; V gene: TRBV20-1; J gene: TRBJ2-1; D gene: TRBD2; CDR3 protein: CSARLSRTSEANGTVDEQFF; CDR3 DNA: TGCAGTGCTAGATTATCAAGGACTAGCGAGGCCAATGGAACGGTCGATGAGCAGTTCTTC
clone size: few; V gene: TRBV5-1; J gene: TRBJ2-2; D gene: TRBD2; CDR3 protein: CASSLASAGGYTGELFF; CDR3 DNA: TGCGCCAGCAGCTTGGCGTCGGCGGGAGGTTACACCGGGGAGCTGTTTTTT
clone size: many; V gene: TRBV7-2; J gene: TRBJ2-1; D gene: .; CDR3 protein: CASSYLSVNEQFF; CDR3 DNA: TGTGCCAGCAGCTATCTTTCGGTAAATGAGCAGTTCTTC
clone size: few; V gene: TRBV7-2; J gene: TRBJ2-1; D gene: TRBD2; CDR3 protein: CASSTRDYYNEQFF; CDR3 DNA: TGTGCCAGCAGCACAAGGGACTACTACAATGAGCAGTTCTTC
clone size: few; V gene: TRBV9; J gene: TRBJ1-2; D gene: TRBD1; CDR3 protein: CASSGGGQGHYGYTF; CDR3 DNA: TGTGCCAGCAGCGGAGGGGGACAGGGGCACTATGGCTACACCTTC
clone size: .; V gene: TRBV29-1; J gene: TRBJ2-2; D gene: .; CDR3 protein: CSVLTGTGELFF; CDR3 DNA: TGCAGCGTTTTGACGGGGACCGGGGAGCTGTTTTTT